What follows are 12 T cell receptor beta chains derived from one specimen sequenced in a study of T cell repertoires in cytomegalovirus infection. TCRdb used MiXCR to reprocess the reads, holding one entry per CDR3 protein. The sample yields 510,000 or so distinct CDR3 sequences, roughly 29% seen once. Sequenced sample: PBMCs. All receptors derive from a human donor in good health (CMV status not recorded). Some clones in this sample may be carry-over from other donors' samples.

The chain joins TRBV5-1 to TRBJ1-2; possibly TRBD1 for D (5 bases). CDR1 is SGHRS, CDR2 YFSETQ, per germline. This CDR3 has 15 amino acids. V was pared by 3 bases and J by 4 bases, with 16 bases between. Here the CDR3 reads CASSSGILVSYGYTF. The CDR3 DNA is TGCGCCAGCAGCTCAGGGATCCTAGTCTCCTATGGCTACACCTTC.

This chain links TRBV12-3 or TRBV12-4 with TRBJ1-1; 9 bases align to TRBD1. V gave up 6 bases and J gave up 5 bases; unmatched junction bases: 7. CDR3 size: 14 residues. CDR3 sequence reads: CASRTDRGWTEAFF. CDR3 DNA sequence: TGTGCCAGCAGGACGGACAGGGGATGGACTGAAGCTTTCTTT.

The V call is TRBV30, the J call TRBJ2-7; D may be TRBD1 (6 bases). There are 11 residues in the CDR3. CDR1 is GTSNPN and CDR2 is SVGIG in the germline V gene (reference sequence). Trimming pared 5 bases from V and 6 bases from J, leaving 11 bases between. The CDR3 sequence is CAWGGFFEQYF. The CDR3 coding sequence is TGTGCCTGGGGGGGCTTTTTCGAGCAGTACTTC.

This clonotype was observed a few times. The V call is TRBV14, the J call TRBJ2-3; 7 positions agree with TRBD2. Germline CDR1 reads SGHDN; CDR2 reads FVKESK. The CDR3 has 17 amino acids. V gave up 0 bases and J gave up 0 bases; unmatched junction bases: 6. The CDR3 DNA is TGTGCCAGCAGCCAAGATTCAGCGGGAACTAGCACAGATACGCAGTATTTT. It is translated as CASSQDSAGTSTDTQYF. The variable domain in full, completed from reference TRBV14 and TRBJ2-3, reads EAGVTQFPSHSVIEKGQTVTLRCDPISGHDNLYWYRRVMGKEIKFLLHFVKESKQDESGMPNNRFLAERTGGTYSTLKVQPAELEDSGVYFCASSQDSAGTSTDTQYFGPGTRLTVL.

This clonotype was detected many times. The genes are TRBV7-6 and TRBJ1-1; tentatively, D is TRBD1 (5 bases). Germline CDR1 is SGHVS and CDR2 is FNYEAQ. V gave up 2 bases and J gave up 4 bases, with 14 bases separating them. The CDR3 sequence is 15 residues long. The CDR3 nucleotides are TGTGCCAGCAGCTTACGGGGGGGTCCTCCCACTGAAGCTTTCTTT. Protein: CASSLRGGPPTEAFF.

This clonotype was counted a few times. The rearrangement joins TRBV7-2 to TRBJ2-7; 7 bases agree with TRBD2. The CDR3 is made up of 15 amino acids. Germline values: CDR1 SGHTA, CDR2 FQGNSA. After removal of 2 bases from V and 2 bases from J, the junction contained 6 bases not matched to a gene. CDR3 in amino acids: CASSLYPSGPYEQYV. CDR3 in DNA: TGTGCCAGCAGCTTATATCCTAGCGGACCCTACGAGCAGTACGTC.

This clonotype came up many times. J is TRBJ2-1 and V is TRBV20-1; the match to TRBD2 covers 10 bases. Losses at the gene ends were 2 bases for V and 6 bases for J; bases not matched to a gene: 10. CDR3 length: 16 residues. Germline V gene data show CDR1 as DFQATT and CDR2 as SNEGSKA (reference sequence). The CDR3 reads CSARKREGLLGNEQFF. The CDR3 nucleotides read TGCAGTGCTAGAAAGCGGGAGGGCCTCCTAGGCAATGAGCAGTTCTTC.

This clonotype showed up many times. This chain joins TRBV7-2 and TRBJ1-4, with no clear D. Trimming shortened V by 4 bases and J by 3 bases, and 12 bases separated the two germline ends. The germline V gene has CDR1 SGHTA and CDR2 FQGNSA. The CDR3 extends over 15 amino acids. The CDR3 loop is CASSYVKSANEKLFF. The CDR3 DNA reads as TGTGCCAGCAGCTACGTTAAGTCAGCTAATGAAAAACTGTTTTTT.

The genes are TRBV29-1 and TRBJ2-5, with no clear D. This CDR3 is 13 amino acids long. Germline V CDR1 and CDR2: SQVTM, ANQGSEA. Trimming left V 2 bases short and J 1 base short, with 8 bases between. The CDR3 DNA reads TGCAGCGTTGAAAAGTCGGGCCAAGAGACCCAGTACTTC. It codes for CSVEKSGQETQYF.

V and J are TRBV29-1 and TRBJ2-2; the D gene could be TRBD1 or TRBD2 (5 bases each). The CDR3 totals 14 residues. Deletions cut 7 bases from V and 4 bases from J, with 16 bases between. Germline V gene sequence: CDR1 SQVTM, CDR2 ANQGSEA. The CDR3 region is CSAAGAGSTGELFF. The CDR3 DNA follows: TGCAGCGCTGCCGGTGCAGGGAGCACCGGGGAGCTGTTTTTT.

The rearrangement joins TRBV19 to TRBJ2-5, with D perhaps assigned TRBD1 or TRBD2 (5 bases each). V was pared by 6 bases and J by 5 bases, with 16 bases between. Germline V gene data show CDR1 as LNHDA and CDR2 as SQIVND (reference sequence). The length of the CDR3 is 14 residues. For the CDR3, the DNA is TGTGCCAGTAGCAAGCTGGGGGTGAAGGAGACCCAGTACTTC. Translated: CASSKLGVKETQYF.

The chain recombines TRBV7-2 with TRBJ1-4; possibly TRBD1 for D (6 bases). There are 15 residues in the CDR3. Trimming took 5 bases from V and 7 from J, leaving 17 bases between them. CDR1 SGHTA and CDR2 FQGNSA come from the germline V gene. Here the CDR3 DNA reads TGTGCCAGCAGCCAAGGGGGGGGGGGCGGTGAAAAACTGTTTTTT. Encoded protein: CASSQGGGGGEKLFF.